This entry lists 28 T cell receptor beta chains sequenced from one sample in a study of identical twins. MiXCR, run by TCRdb on the 5' RACE reads, gives a single entry per CDR3 protein. This sample carries around 960,000 distinct CDR3 sequences, roughly an eighth of them seen once, and the ten largest clones take roughly 1.6%. This same sample was also part of a study on yellow fever vaccine responses in identical twins.

What was sequenced was PBMCs. These receptors were collected from a woman aged 18 to 35 in good health.

Only a few counts were recorded for this clonotype. J is TRBJ2-3 and V is TRBV5-5; 7 nucleotides line up with TRBD2. Germline trimming cut 2 bases from V and 1 base from J; bases unmatched to any gene: 4. The CDR3 runs 15 residues. Germline-derived CDR1 and CDR2 are SGHKS and YYEKEE (reference sequence). The CDR3 is CASSLGTTRTDTQYF. The DNA of the CDR3 is TGTGCCAGCAGCTTAGGGACTACTCGCACAGATACGCAGTATTTT. Full variable domain (outside the CDR3, taken from reference TRBV5-5 and TRBJ2-3): DAGVTQSPTHLIKTRGQQVTLRCSPISGHKSVSWYQQVLGQGPQFIFQYYEKEERGRGNFPDRFSARQFPNYSSELNVNALLLGDSALYLCASSLGTTRTDTQYFGPGTRLTVL.

This clonotype showed up just a few times. The chain carries TRBV2 and TRBJ1-2; weak D call: TRBD1 (5 bases). CDR3 size: 11 residues. Trimming left V 3 bases short and J 7 bases short, with 6 bases between. Germline CDR1 SNHLY, CDR2 FYNNEI. The CDR3 here is CASSEGVGYTF. The DNA for the CDR3 is TGTGCCAGCAGTGAGGGGGTTGGCTACACCTTC.

The CDR3 sequence is CASSLAAQRETQYF. For the CDR3, the DNA is TGTGCCAGCAGCTTAGCCGCACAGAGAGAGACCCAGTACTTC. The rearrangement uses TRBV7-9 and TRBJ2-5, with D uncertain. The CDR3 consists of 14 residues. Trimming removed 0 bases from V and 4 bases from J, with 9 bases in between. Looked up from germline, CDR1 is SEHNR and CDR2 is FQNEAQ (reference sequence). Combining the CDR3 with reference TRBV7-9 and TRBJ2-5 gives the whole variable domain DTGVSQNPRHKITKRGQNVTFRCDPISEHNRLYWYRQTLGQGPEFLTYFQNEAQLEKSRLLSDRFSAERPKGSFSTLEIQRTEQGDSAMYLCASSLAAQRETQYFGPGTRLLVL.

The chain carries TRBV19 and TRBJ2-1, with 7 bases aligning to TRBD1. CDR1 is LNHDA and CDR2 is SQIVND in the germline V gene (reference sequence). The trim removed 4 bases at V and 1 base at J, leaving 1 base unmatched. CDR3 length: 14 amino acids. Here the CDR3 DNA reads TGTGCCAGTAGTAAGGGACAGTCCTACAATGAGCAGTTCTTC. Its translation: CASSKGQSYNEQFF.

The genes are TRBV27 and TRBJ2-6, with D uncertain. Trimming cost V 5 bases and J 0 bases, with 14 bases left between them. Germline-derived CDR1 and CDR2 are MNHEY and SMNVEV (reference sequence). CDR3 length: 17 residues. DNA of the CDR3: TGTGCCAGCAGTCCATCCCCACTAAGCTCTGGGGCCAACGTCCTGACTTTC. The encoded protein is CASSPSPLSSGANVLTF.

The rearrangement links TRBV20-1 to TRBJ2-7, with 11 bases lining up with TRBD2. V dropped 3 bases and J dropped 4; count of bases not matched to a gene: 8. In germline, CDR1 is DFQATT, CDR2 SNEGSKA (reference sequence). The CDR3 is 15 amino acids. The CDR3 reads CSASGRASGGYEQYV. CDR3 bases: TGCAGTGCTAGTGGCAGGGCTAGCGGGGGGTACGAGCAGTACGTC.

This clonotype was counted only a few times. The chain has TRBV28 and TRBJ2-7, with TRBD2 matching 11 bases. This CDR3 has 15 residues. Germline loops: CDR1 MDHEN, CDR2 SYDVKM. V shed 6 bases and J 3 bases; nucleotides not matched to a gene: 7. The CDR3 sequence is CASSRRLAGGYEQYF. The CDR3 nucleotides read TGTGCCAGCAGCCGCCGGCTAGCGGGGGGCTACGAGCAGTACTTC.

Ten or more counts support this clonotype. The V and J genes are TRBV12-3 or TRBV12-4 and TRBJ2-2; no clear D gene. V was clipped by 6 bases and J by 3 bases, with 8 bases between them. The CDR3 covers 13 residues. CDR3 in DNA: TGTGCCAGCAGCTTGGGGTACACCGGGGAGCTGTTTTTT. Translation: CASSLGYTGELFF.

The rearrangement joins TRBV27 to TRBJ1-6, with D possibly being TRBD1 (6 bases). In germline, CDR1 is MNHEY, CDR2 SMNVEV (reference sequence). The CDR3 covers 18 residues. Deletions cut 5 bases from V and 1 base from J, with 18 bases between. CDR3 nucleotides: TGTGCCAGCAGTGTCACAGGGAGAATGGGTTCCTATAATTCACCCCTCCACTTT. It yields the protein CASSVTGRMGSYNSPLHF.

This chain links TRBV20-1 with TRBJ1-2; tentative D call: TRBD1 (6 bases). Germline-derived CDR1 and CDR2 are DFQATT and SNEGSKA (reference sequence). This CDR3 spans 14 amino acids. V lost 0 bases to trimming and J lost 3 bases, with 11 bases between them. The CDR3 spells CSAREGGSDYGYTF. CDR3 bases: TGCAGTGCTAGAGAAGGGGGGAGCGACTATGGCTACACCTTC.

This clonotype came up a few times. V and J are TRBV5-6 and TRBJ2-7; 12 nucleotides align to TRBD2. Per germline, CDR1 SGHDT and CDR2 YYEEEE. This CDR3 has 18 residues. V was pared by 4 bases and J by 0 bases, with 11 bases of the junction left unmatched. The CDR3 reads CASSPRLAGVGSSYEQYF. CDR3 nucleotides: TGTGCCAGCAGCCCCAGACTAGCGGGAGTAGGGAGCTCCTACGAGCAGTACTTC.

The chain recombines TRBV10-3 with TRBJ2-3; the D gene is possibly TRBD1 (5 bases). The CDR3 spans 15 residues. V was clipped by 0 bases and J by 4 bases, with 11 bases between them. CDR1 and CDR2 from the germline V gene are ENHRY and SYGVKD. CDR3 loop: CAISESSGFPDTQYF. The CDR3 coding sequence is TGTGCCATCAGTGAGTCATCAGGGTTCCCAGATACGCAGTATTTT.

In this sample, this clonotype turned up a few times. The chain combines TRBV4-2 with TRBJ2-5; D is ambiguous. The germline V and J ends were trimmed by 1 base and 0 bases, with 9 bases remaining between them. Germline CDR1 is LGHNA and CDR2 is YNFKEQ. This CDR3 has 15 amino acids. For the CDR3, the DNA is TGTGCCAGCAGCCAAGTTTTCCGGGACCAAGAGACCCAGTACTTC. Translated, it gives CASSQVFRDQETQYF.

The rearrangement links TRBV5-6 to TRBJ2-7; 15 bases line up with TRBD2. Germline CDR1 reads SGHDT; CDR2 reads YYEEEE. This CDR3 contains 16 residues. V lost 4 bases to trimming and J lost 3 bases; unmatched junction nucleotides: 5. The CDR3: CASSRGTSGRYYEQYF. The CDR3 bases are TGTGCCAGCAGCAGGGGGACTAGCGGGAGGTACTACGAGCAGTACTTC.

This clonotype was observed a handful of times. The chain has TRBV5-6 and TRBJ2-4; maybe TRBD1 (5 bases). The germline V gene encodes CDR1 SGHDT and CDR2 YYEEEE. V lost 4 bases, J lost 0 bases, and 14 bases lay in between. The CDR3 totals 16 residues. The CDR3 DNA sequence: TGTGCCAGCAGCCTTCAGGGAACGCTAGCCAAAAACATTCAGTACTTC. Protein sequence: CASSLQGTLAKNIQYF.

This clonotype occurred many times. V is TRBV7-8 and J is TRBJ2-1, with D uncertain. V was clipped by 6 bases and J by 6 bases, with 12 bases between them. This CDR3 contains 13 residues. Germline-derived CDR1 and CDR2 are SGHVS and FQNEAQ. The CDR3 DNA follows: TGTGCCAGCAGTCCGACCCTAAGCAATGAGCAGTTCTTC. Its protein product is CASSPTLSNEQFF.

This clonotype was counted a few times. The chain recombines TRBV18 with TRBJ2-2, with 8 nucleotides matching TRBD2. V lost 2 bases and J lost 7; bases outside the gene matches: 9. Per germline, CDR1 KGHSH and CDR2 LQKENI. The CDR3 runs 16 residues. The CDR3 DNA reads TGTGCCAGCTCACCATCTCAGCGGGAGTTTGGCGGGGAGCTGTTTTTT. Amino acid sequence: CASSPSQREFGGELFF.

This chain links TRBV11-2 with TRBJ2-1; TRBD1 matches at 7 bases. CDR1 and CDR2 from the germline V gene are SGHAT and FQNNGV. This CDR3 region has 15 residues. With V trimmed by 1 base and J by 3 bases, 3 bases remained unmatched. The CDR3, as DNA: TGTGCCAGCAGCTTAGGACAGGGTTACTACAATGAGCAGTTCTTC. Translating gives CASSLGQGYYNEQFF.

This clonotype was found many times. The germline gene is not matched at one end of the junction; a read error may be the cause. This chain connects TRBV5-1 to TRBJ1-6, with D uncertain. Germline V gene sequence: CDR1 SGHRS, CDR2 YFSETQ. CDR3 size: 12 residues. The CDR3 reads CASSFDNSPLHF. The CDR3, as DNA: TGTGCCAGCAGTTTCGATAATTCACCCCTCCACTTT.

This clonotype has just a few counts. The rearrangement uses TRBV20-1 and TRBJ2-5, with 7 bases matching TRBD1. Losses at the gene ends were 5 bases for V and 1 base for J; bases not matched to a gene: 7. The CDR3 contains 14 residues. Germline V lookup: CDR1 DFQATT, CDR2 SNEGSKA (reference sequence). The CDR3 here is CSALDRPIQETQYF. In DNA, the CDR3 is TGCAGTGCTTTGGACAGGCCCATCCAAGAGACCCAGTACTTC.

This clonotype was seen only a few times. The rearrangement uses TRBV18 and TRBJ1-2; no clear D. Trimming left V 2 bases short and J 2 bases short, with 9 bases between. Germline V gene data show CDR1 as KGHSH and CDR2 as LQKENI. The CDR3 extends over 14 amino acids. CDR3 nucleotide sequence: TGTGCCAGCTCACCATCAGGCGAAAACTATGGCTACACCTTC. It specifies CASSPSGENYGYTF.

This clonotype was observed many times. The CDR3: CASSLLRSWDNEQFF. CDR3 sequence (DNA): TGTGCCAGCAGTTTACTCAGGAGTTGGGACAATGAGCAGTTCTTC. This rearrangement joins TRBV28 to TRBJ2-1; D gene uncertain. The CDR3 covers 15 residues. Germline CDR1 MDHEN, CDR2 SYDVKM. V gave up 2 bases and J gave up 5 bases, with 13 bases separating them.

The chain couples TRBV14 to TRBJ2-1; D remains ambiguous. This CDR3 region has 16 residues. Trimming took 6 bases from V and 1 from J, leaving 16 bases between them. Per germline, CDR1 SGHDN and CDR2 FVKESK. The DNA for the CDR3 is TGTGCCAGCAGTCGTCAGGAGCTCCTTTCCTACAATGAGCAGTTCTTC. Its protein product is CASSRQELLSYNEQFF.

This clonotype was detected many times. The chain joins TRBV20-1 to TRBJ1-4; no clear D. Trimming removed 6 bases at V and 8 bases at J, with 10 bases between. CDR3 size: 11 residues. The V gene's germline CDR1 is DFQATT and CDR2 SNEGSKA (reference sequence). This CDR3 is CSASSGEKLFF. The CDR3 DNA sequence: TGCAGTGCCAGCTCTGGCGAAAAACTGTTTTTT.

This clonotype was picked up a small number of times. V is TRBV4-1 and J is TRBJ2-2, with D perhaps matching TRBD1 (7 bases). The V and J ends lost 0 bases and 2 bases respectively, with 16 bases between them. Germline values: CDR1 MGHRA, CDR2 YSYEKL. This CDR3 is built from 18 residues. CDR3 DNA sequence: TGCGCCAGCAGCCAAGAATCTGCAGGGGGGTTCAACACCGGGGAGCTGTTTTTT. The encoded protein is CASSQESAGGFNTGELFF.

A few counts support this clonotype. The chain has TRBV29-1 and TRBJ2-7; no firm D call. From germline, CDR1 is SQVTM and CDR2 ANQGSEA. This CDR3 has 14 amino acids. V lost 5 bases and J lost 3, with 17 bases in between. The CDR3 loop is CSVLGTAKVYEQYF. The CDR3 DNA is TGCAGCGTTCTGGGAACAGCAAAGGTCTACGAGCAGTACTTC.

V gene TRBV10-2 combines with J gene TRBJ1-1; possible D gene TRBD1, 5 bases. The CDR3 extends over 14 amino acids. The germline gives CDR1 WSHSY, CDR2 SAAADI. The V and J ends lost 2 bases and 1 base respectively, with 8 bases between them. The CDR3 region has the DNA TGCGCCAGCAGTGAGGACAGCCAGAACACTGAAGCTTTCTTT. Translated: CASSEDSQNTEAFF.

J is TRBJ2-3 and V is TRBV9, with D maybe TRBD2 (5 bases). Looked up from germline, CDR1 is SGDLS and CDR2 is YYNGEE. The V end lost 2 bases, the J end lost 0 bases, and 10 bases lay between the germline ends. The CDR3 covers 15 residues. The CDR3 DNA sequence: TGTGCCAGCAGCGTCGGCGGGCTTAGCACAGATACGCAGTATTTT. The encoded protein is CASSVGGLSTDTQYF.